This T cell receptor beta chain was captured by sequencing in a study of graft-versus-host responses after intestinal transplantation. The wider study: Every one of the recipients received anti-thymocyte globulin induction and afterwards took tacrolimus and steroids for three to four years.

Sequencing used immunoSEQ multiplex PCR; TCRdb keeps in-frame clones, though not all of them. The sample has under 8,000 clones; 30% to 35% are singletons. Study outcomes and limitations: Circulating GvH clone levels at their peak were associated with HvG declines (early post-transplant). Elevated graft-versus-host to host-versus-graft clonal ratios in allografts were recorded for patients with graft-donor T cell macrochimerism.

CDR1 is SGHVS and CDR2 is FQNEAQ in the germline V gene. V lost 3 bases to trimming and J lost 3 bases, with 20 bases between them. This CDR3 region has 17 residues. Responders labeled with CFSE (approximately 200,000) were plated with approximately 200,000 irradiated, violet-dye-labeled stimulators. At the end of the reaction, proliferating CFSE-low CD3+CD4+ and CD3+CD8+ responders were sorted. The sample in question was alloreactive CD8+ T cells from a mixed lymphocyte reaction culture, obtained before transplantation. Sample subset: CFSE-low proliferating T cells sorted from approximately six-day pre-transplant mixed lymphocyte reaction (GvH or HvG direction). The sequence derives from a human patient who was an organ donor for intestinal transplantation. The J gene is TRBJ1-1, the V gene TRBV7-8; D may be TRBD1 (5 bases). The CDR3, as DNA: TGTGCCAGCAGCTTCTGGAGGGACCCTACTACCTACACTGAAGCTTTCTTT. This translates into CASSFWRDPTTYTEAFF.